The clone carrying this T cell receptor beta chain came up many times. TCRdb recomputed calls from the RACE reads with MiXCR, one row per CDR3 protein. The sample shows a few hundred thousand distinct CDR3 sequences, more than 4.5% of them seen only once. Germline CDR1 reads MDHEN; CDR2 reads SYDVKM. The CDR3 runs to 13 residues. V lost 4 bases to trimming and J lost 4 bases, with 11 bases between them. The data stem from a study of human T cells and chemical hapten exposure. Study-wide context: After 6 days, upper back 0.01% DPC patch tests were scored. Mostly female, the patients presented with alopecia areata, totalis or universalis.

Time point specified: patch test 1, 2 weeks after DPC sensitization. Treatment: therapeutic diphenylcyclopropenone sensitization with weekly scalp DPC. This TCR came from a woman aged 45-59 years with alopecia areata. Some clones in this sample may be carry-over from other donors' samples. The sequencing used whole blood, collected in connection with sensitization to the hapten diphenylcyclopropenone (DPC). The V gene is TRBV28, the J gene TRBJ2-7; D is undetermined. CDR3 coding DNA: TGTGCCAGCAGTTCCCCCCAGGAGTACGAGCAGTACTTC. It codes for CASSSPQEYEQYF.